This T cell receptor beta chain was identified in a study of beta chain features in type 1 diabetes. V was cut by 1 base and J by 6 bases, with 9 bases left in between. Germline-derived CDR1 and CDR2 are MGHDK and SYGVNS. The CDR3 loop spans 13 amino acids. The entirety of the isolated RNA underwent reverse transcription, so expressed TCRB transcripts were sequenced. Naive, central memory and regulatory T cell samples came to a mean of approximately 4 million reads. This table comes from immunoSEQ multiplex PCR, and its TCRdb copy is limited to in-frame clones, with some not included. This sample carries hundreds of thousands of clones, approximately 30% of them seen once, and the ten largest clones take roughly 0.06%.

The TCR originated in a man younger than 35 in good health. The V gene is TRBV25-1, the J gene TRBJ1-1; D gene unclear. Material for sequencing was naive CD4+ T cells from blood. CDR3 sequence: CASSEFGRSEAFF. DNA for the CDR3: TGTGCCAGCAGTGAATTCGGACGTTCTGAAGCTTTCTTT. The whole variable domain, remainder taken from reference TRBV25-1 and TRBJ1-1, is EADIYQTPRYLVIGTGKKITLECSQTMGHDKMYWYQQDPGMELHLIHYSYGVNSTEKGDLSSESTVSRIRTEHFPLTLESARPSHTSQYLCASSEFGRSEAFFGQGTRLTVV.